This T cell receptor (beta chain) was identified in a study of CD8+ T cells in alopecia areata. As to treatment: oral pan-JAK inhibitor, 5-10 mg twice daily. The CDR3 sequence is 14 residues long. V lost 3 bases and J lost 2, with 10 bases in between. Germline CDR1 is SGHRS and CDR2 is YFSETQ. TCR sequencing used cDNA made by reverse transcription of extracted RNA. The table came from immunoSEQ multiplex PCR; TCRdb's copy has only in-frame clones and leaves some out. The table shows about 120,000 clones, with around 53% occurring only once. This clonotype originated in a human donor with alopecia areata. This sequence joins TRBV5-1 and TRBJ2-3; D not resolved. This material consisted of CD4+ T cells sorted from blood, taken at week 4, from a patient treated with tofacitinib. The CDR3 nucleotides are TGCGCCAGCAGCTCGCACCTAAACACAGATACGCAGTATTTT. The encoded protein is CASSSHLNTDTQYF. Full variable domain (remainder filled in from reference TRBV5-1 and TRBJ2-3): KAGVTQTPRYLIKTRGQQVTLSCSPISGHRSVSWYQQTPGQGLQFLFEYFSETQRNKGNFPGRFSGRQFSNSRSEMNVSTLELGDSALYLCASSSHLNTDTQYFGPGTRLTVL.